Listed below are T cell receptor beta chains from one sample, sequenced in a study of regulatory T cells in long-lasting Graves disease. MiXCR, run by TCRdb on the multiplex PCR reads, gives a single entry per CDR3 protein. This sample yields approximately 560,000 distinct CDR3 sequences, of which 16% are seen a single time; more than 10% belongs to the top ten. This sample was also put to use in a study of T cells in Graves' hyperthyroidism and ophthalmopathy.

The specimen comprised peripheral blood mononuclear cells (PBMCs), sampled at new diagnosis, from a patient treated with antithyroid drugs. The receptors here all came from a man aged 18 to 29 with Graves disease. The CDR3 runs from the conserved cysteine through the conserved F or W. D genes are given only for firm matches. Where a row states a size, it is once, few, many or the class of an expanded clone; other rows omit it.

j_call d_call v_call clone_size cdr3_nt cdr3_aa
TRBJ2-7 . TRBV5-1 many TGCGCCAGCAGCTTGGCGTATCAGCCTTCCTACGAGCAGTACTTC CASSLAYQPSYEQYF
TRBJ1-6 . TRBV28 many TGTGCCAGCAGCGTCCCCCAGGGGCAGAATTCACCCCTCCACTTT CASSVPQGQNSPLHF
TRBJ1-2 . TRBV6-1 . TGTGCCAGCAATTCGAACCAGAAGAGCTACACCTTC CASNSNQKSYTF
TRBJ2-7 TRBD2 TRBV7-9 few TGTGCCAGCAGCTTTGGCACCGGGACTAGCGGGTCCTACGAGCAGTACTTC CASSFGTGTSGSYEQYF
TRBJ2-2 . TRBV4-2 few TGTGCCAGCAGCCAAGCTTCCAGGGGCATCGGGGAGCTGTTTTTT CASSQASRGIGELFF
TRBJ2-5 . TRBV20-1 . TGCAGTGCTAAGGGGCCGGATTCTCGGGAGACCCAGTACTTC CSAKGPDSRETQYF
TRBJ2-3 . TRBV2 . TGTGCCAGCAGTGAAAGGACTTTAGGCGGGACAGATACGCAGTATTTT CASSERTLGGTDTQYF
TRBJ2-7 TRBD2 TRBV20-1 few TGCAGCGGTCTAGGAGCGACTAGCGGGACCTACGAGCAGTACTTC CSGLGATSGTYEQYF
TRBJ2-7 . TRBV9 . TGTGCCAGCAGCGTAGGACAGCAGCCCTACGAGCAGTACTTC CASSVGQQPYEQYF
TRBJ2-5 . TRBV28 many TGTGCCAGCAGGGCCCACGACCAAGAGACCCAGTACTTC CASRAHDQETQYF
TRBJ2-3 . TRBV27 many TGTGCCAGCAGTCCACAGGTGTGGGGGCGCGTCGGCACAGATACGCAGTATTTT CASSPQVWGRVGTDTQYF
TRBJ2-5 . TRBV7-9 . TGTGCCAGCAGCTTCGGGGGAGAAGAGACCCAGTACTTC CASSFGGEETQYF
TRBJ1-1 . TRBV10-3 . TGTGCCATCAGTGAGGGATGGGGGATGAAGAACACTGAAGCTTTCTTT CAISEGWGMKNTEAFF
TRBJ2-1 . TRBV7-9 many TGTGCCAGCAGCCCCGAGGCGGAGGGGGCGCGGGATGAGCAGTTCTTC CASSPEAEGARDEQFF
TRBJ1-1 . TRBV5-4 . TGTGCCAGCAGCCCCCTTGCAGGACTGAACACTGAAGCTTTCTTT CASSPLAGLNTEAFF
TRBJ1-1 . TRBV20-1 few TGCAGTGCTAGAGGGGGGGTGGGGGGAATGAACACTGAAGCTTTCTTT CSARGGVGGMNTEAFF
TRBJ2-5 TRBD1 TRBV7-2 many TGTGCCAGCAGCTTAGTGTCTAGACAGGGGGCGACCCAGTACTTC CASSLVSRQGATQYF
TRBJ2-7 . TRBV28 many TGTGCCAGCAGCGGACTGCGGTCCTACGAGCAGTACTTC CASSGLRSYEQYF
TRBJ2-7 TRBD1 TRBV28 few TGTGCCAGCAGTTTTTCGGGACAGGTCTACGAGCAGTACTTC CASSFSGQVYEQYF
TRBJ2-1 . TRBV5-1 many TGTGCCAGCAGTTCCGGGACAAGGTACAATGAGCAGTTCTTC CASSSGTRYNEQFF
TRBJ2-7 . TRBV7-9 many TGTGCCAGCAGCCGACCGGTGGGTAGCGACTACGAGCAGTACTTC CASSRPVGSDYEQYF
TRBJ2-1 . TRBV6-5 many TGTGCCAGCAGTTACTCCATACCATTACCCCTCGGGGCTGGTGAGCAGTTCTTC CASSYSIPLPLGAGEQFF
TRBJ2-4 . TRBV16 . TGTGCCAGCAGCCCTCCTTTCGTCCAGGGGTATGCGCTGAACATTCAGTACTTC CASSPPFVQGYALNIQYF
TRBJ1-1 . TRBV9 . TGTGCCAGCAGCGAGGGAGGACAGCTGAACACTGAAGCTTTCTTT CASSEGGQLNTEAFF
TRBJ2-1 . TRBV3-1 many TGTGCCAGCAGCCAAGTGTTACGCGGCTACAATGAGCAGTTCTTC CASSQVLRGYNEQFF
TRBJ2-3 . TRBV6-1 . TGTGCCAGCGCCAGCCGGGGAGATCAGGATACGCAGTATTTT CASASRGDQDTQYF
TRBJ1-2 . TRBV29-1 few TGCAGCGTCGAAGGGGACGGCATCGCCTATGGCTACACCTTC CSVEGDGIAYGYTF
TRBJ2-5 . TRBV15 many TGTGCCACCAGCAGAGATGGGCAGCGCCAAGAGACCCAGTACTTC CATSRDGQRQETQYF
TRBJ1-5 . TRBV30 many TGTGCCTGGAGTGGAGGACCGGGCCAGCCCCAGCATTTT CAWSGGPGQPQHF
TRBJ2-1 TRBD2 TRBV25-1 . TGTGCCAGCAGCACGGGACTAGCGGTGTATAATGAGCAGTTCTTC CASSTGLAVYNEQFF
TRBJ2-3 . TRBV12-5 few TGTGCTAGTGGTTTGGCGAGCGGAAGTAGCACAGATACGCAGTATTTT CASGLASGSSTDTQYF
TRBJ2-7 TRBD2 TRBV28 . TGTGCCAGCAGTTCAGCTAGCGGACTAACCTACGAGCAGTACTTC CASSSASGLTYEQYF
TRBJ2-4 . TRBV6-2/TRBV6-3 few TGTGCCAGCAGTGCCGGGATTGACATTCAGTACTTC CASSAGIDIQYF
TRBJ1-3 . TRBV5-1 many TGCGCCAGCAGCTACGGGACCCAAGGGAACACCATATATTTT CASSYGTQGNTIYF
TRBJ1-5 . TRBV27 . TGTGCCAGCAGTTTAATTGGAGGGGTCAATCAGCCCCAGCATTTT CASSLIGGVNQPQHF
TRBJ1-2 . TRBV9 . TGTGCCAGCAGCACACAAGCTGGGGGGTTTGGGTATGGCTACACCTTC CASSTQAGGFGYGYTF
TRBJ2-1 . TRBV7-8 . TGTGCCAGCAGACGGCTTGTGCGATTCATCAATGAGCAGTTCTTC CASRRLVRFINEQFF
TRBJ2-7 TRBD2 TRBV12-3/TRBV12-4 many TGTGCCGATTCGGGGGGCTACGAGCAGTACTTC CADSGGYEQYF
TRBJ1-2 . TRBV3-1 . TGTGCCAGCAGCCATCGGCAGGCCTTTAACTATGGCTACACCTTC CASSHRQAFNYGYTF
TRBJ2-6 . TRBV20-1 . TGCAGTGCTAGAGATGGGGCCCCGGGCTCCGGGGCCAACGTCCTGACTTTC CSARDGAPGSGANVLTF
TRBJ2-7 TRBD1 TRBV6-2/TRBV6-3 many TGTGCCAGCAGGGAGGGGACAGGGCCCACTTACGAGCAGTACTTC CASREGTGPTYEQYF
TRBJ2-3 TRBD1 TRBV4-2 few TGTGCCAGCAGCCAAGAGTACGGGACAGGCACAGATACGCAGTATTTT CASSQEYGTGTDTQYF
TRBJ2-5 TRBD2 TRBV9 . TGTGCCAGCAGCGTACGGCCTAGCGGATACCAAGAGACCCAGTACTTC CASSVRPSGYQETQYF